Listed here are 15 T cell receptor beta chains from one sample, sequenced in a study of human T cells and chemical hapten exposure (dated by TCRdb to about 2021). To prepare the library, RACE was applied. TCRdb lists the instrument as NextSeq 500. TCRdb took the public reads, trimmed them with fastp at Q25, ran MiXCR for clone calling and kept in-frame beta chains. Each CDR3 protein gets just one entry, which takes the most common genes and DNA from the rows behind it. In this sample the table shows over 300,000 distinct CDR3 sequences, approximately 5% of which occur a single time. The ten largest clones capture just over 2.5% of the sample. Reading the label with the study, this specimen's time point is: pre-sensitization, week 0. The treatment or condition label, as the study defines it: therapeutic diphenylcyclopropenone sensitization with weekly scalp DPC. Sequenced material: whole blood, taken in connection with sensitization to the hapten diphenylcyclopropenone (DPC). Receptor source: a woman aged 45-65 years with alopecia areata. Some clones in this sample may be carry-over from other donors' samples.

This clonotype was recorded many times. The V gene is TRBV3-1, the J gene TRBJ1-2; D is undetermined. The V gene lost 2 bases and the J gene lost 10 bases, with 8 bases spanning the gap. CDR1 and CDR2 (germline): LGHDT, YNNKEL (reference sequence). The CDR3 totals 11 residues. CDR3 amino acids: CASSQPGPYTF. The CDR3 DNA is TGTGCCAGCAGCCAACCGGGCCCCTACACCTTC.

This clonotype was picked up many times. CDR3 in amino acids: CASSYLRNTEAFF. CDR3 nucleotides: TGTGCCAGCAGTTATTTGAGGAACACTGAAGCTTTCTTT. This chain uses TRBV6-2 or TRBV6-3 with TRBJ1-1; D not resolved. This CDR3 spans 13 amino acids. CDR1 and CDR2 from the germline V gene are MNHEY and SVGEGT. V was trimmed by 3 bases and J by 1 base, leaving 6 bases between them.

This clonotype was observed many times. V is TRBV2 and J is TRBJ1-1; TRBD1 might be the D (6 bases). The germline gives CDR1 SNHLY, CDR2 FYNNEI. Trimming shortened V by 5 bases and J by 3 bases, and 16 bases separated the two germline ends. This CDR3 contains 15 residues. The CDR3 DNA is TGTGCCAGCAGTTTCGACAGGAGGATTCACACTGAAGCTTTCTTT. Amino acid sequence: CASSFDRRIHTEAFF.

A few counts support this clonotype. This rearrangement joins TRBV2 to TRBJ1-4; D may be TRBD1 (5 bases). The CDR3 sequence is 15 residues long. Trimming pared 3 bases from V and 2 bases from J, leaving 10 bases between. Germline V gene lookup returns CDR1 SNHLY and CDR2 FYNNEI. Written as DNA, the CDR3 is TGTGCCAGCAGTGACGGGGCGGTGACTAATGAAAAACTGTTTTTT. As protein: CASSDGAVTNEKLFF.

This clonotype has just a few counts. The J gene is TRBJ1-6, the V gene TRBV20-1, with 7 bases fitting TRBD1. CDR3 length: 14 amino acids. V dropped 3 bases and J dropped 8; count of bases not matched to a gene: 7. CDR1 DFQATT and CDR2 SNEGSKA come from the germline V gene (reference sequence). Written as DNA, the CDR3 is TGCAGTGCTAGTGAGGGCCAGGGGGATTCACCCCTCCACTTT. The encoded protein is CSASEGQGDSPLHF.

The chain combines TRBV2 with TRBJ1-1; no clear D. The CDR3 totals 13 residues. Looked up from germline, CDR1 is SNHLY and CDR2 is FYNNEI. Trimming took off 5 bases at V and 4 bases at J, with 11 bases between the two ends. The CDR3, as DNA: TGTGCCAGCAGTACTACTACAGCCACTGAAGCTTTCTTT. Protein: CASSTTTATEAFF.

This clonotype was counted many times. The gene calls are TRBV7-6 and TRBJ2-2; 9 bases line up with TRBD2. Germline assignment: CDR1 SGHVS and CDR2 FNYEAQ. J gave up 4 bases and V 5 bases, and 5 bases lay outside the gene matches. The length of the CDR3 is 15 residues. CDR3 region: CASSSSGRLTGELFF. CDR3 sequence (DNA): TGTGCCAGCAGCAGTAGCGGGAGACTCACCGGGGAGCTGTTTTTT.

This clonotype showed up many times. The V call is TRBV7-8, the J call TRBJ1-2; tentatively, D is TRBD1 (6 bases). Germline CDR1 SGHVS, CDR2 FQNEAQ. This CDR3 is 15 amino acids long. The V end was cut by 3 bases, the J end by 7 bases, with 18 bases between. The CDR3 DNA is TGTGCCAGCAGCTTGAGGGACACTTTCTGGGGTGGCTACACCTTC. Protein sequence: CASSLRDTFWGGYTF.

This clonotype came up many times. V gene TRBV6-4 combines with J gene TRBJ1-2; the D is unclear. The germline V gene encodes CDR1 MRHNA and CDR2 SNTAGT. There are 13 residues in the CDR3. Deletions cut 6 bases from V and 9 bases from J, with 17 bases between. The CDR3 DNA sequence: TGTGCCAGCAGAGATGACGGACGCTTCAGCTACACCTTC. Amino acids: CASRDDGRFSYTF.

The table lists this clonotype with a few counts. V gene TRBV20-1 combines with J gene TRBJ1-5; no firm D call. V was shortened by 1 base and J by 6 bases, with 7 bases between the two germline ends. Germline CDR1 DFQATT, CDR2 SNEGSKA (reference sequence). The CDR3 is made up of 12 amino acids. CDR3 amino acids: CSARGGGQPQHF. In DNA, the CDR3 is TGCAGTGCTAGAGGGGGAGGTCAGCCCCAGCATTTT.

This clonotype was counted between two and nine times. The V and J genes are TRBV4-3 and TRBJ2-3; 10 bases match TRBD2. CDR1 is LGHNA, CDR2 YSLEER, per germline. This CDR3 spans 16 amino acids. The V segment lost 2 bases and the J segment 7 bases; nucleotides outside the gene matches: 9. The CDR3 region has the DNA TGCGCCAGCAGCCAAACTCTAGCGGGGGACTTCCATACGCAGTATTTT. It yields the protein CASSQTLAGDFHTQYF.

The chain is built from TRBV20-1 and TRBJ2-7, with D perhaps matching TRBD2 (5 bases). The V and J ends lost 2 bases and 3 bases respectively, with 8 bases between them. The CDR3 covers 12 residues. Germline V CDR1 and CDR2: DFQATT, SNEGSKA (reference sequence). CDR3 residues: CSARSGNYEQYF. CDR3 bases: TGCAGTGCTAGATCCGGGAACTACGAGCAGTACTTC.

This clonotype was recorded a few times. The gene calls are TRBV6-5 and TRBJ2-1; D is possibly TRBD1 or TRBD2 (5 bases each). The CDR3 has 12 residues. Per germline, CDR1 MNHEY and CDR2 SVGAGI. Between the trimmed V and J ends, which lost 8 bases and 10 bases, there was a span of 15 bases. Here the CDR3 DNA reads TGTGCCAGCGGCATCAGTGGGGGAGAGCAGTTCTTC. This gives the protein CASGISGGEQFF.

The V and J genes are TRBV4-1 and TRBJ2-1; 9 nucleotides match TRBD1. The germline V gene has CDR1 MGHRA and CDR2 YSYEKL. The CDR3 loop spans 17 amino acids. J lost 3 bases, V lost 5 bases, and 11 bases had no gene match. This CDR3 is CASSFTLGTGSYNEQFF. DNA of the CDR3: TGCGCCAGCAGCTTCACGCTGGGGACAGGGAGCTACAATGAGCAGTTCTTC.

The V and J genes are TRBV5-4 and TRBJ2-3, with 9 bases aligning to TRBD2. This CDR3 contains 15 residues. The V segment lost 2 bases and the J segment 4 bases; nucleotides outside the gene matches: 5. The V gene's germline CDR1 is SGHNT and CDR2 YYREEE (reference sequence). The CDR3 DNA reads TGTGCCAGCAGCTTAGGGACTAGCAAGGCAGATACGCAGTATTTT. It specifies CASSLGTSKADTQYF.